These 25 T cell receptor beta chains came from one sample sequenced in a study of chemoradiotherapy in HPV16-positive cancers. Clones were sequenced by immunoSEQ multiplex PCR, and TCRdb holds only the in-frame ones, with some missing. The sample yields fewer than 1,200 clones, roughly 82% seen once. The source material was tumor tissue, sampled from a patient who underwent chemoradiotherapy. These receptors all come from a human donor with HPV-associated anogenital cancer.

This chain uses TRBV5-1 with TRBJ2-5; 7 nucleotides agree with TRBD2. V shed 4 bases, J shed 3 bases, and the junction held 9 bases outside the gene matches. This CDR3 comprises 15 residues. Germline lookup yields CDR1 SGHRS and CDR2 YFSETQ. The CDR3 protein is CASSPKVGREETQYF. Here the CDR3 DNA reads TGCGCCAGCAGCCCCAAGGTGGGGAGGGAAGAGACCCAGTACTTC.

The V call is TRBV10-1, the J call TRBJ2-2; D is unclear. Trimming shortened V by 8 bases and J by 0 bases, and 10 bases separated the two germline ends. The CDR3 is made up of 14 amino acids. CDR1 is WNHNN, CDR2 SYGVQD, per germline (reference sequence). Here the CDR3 reads CASAAVANTGELFF. CDR3 coding DNA: TGCGCCAGCGCGGCCGTCGCGAACACCGGGGAGCTGTTTTTT.

V usage is TRBV2 and J usage is TRBJ2-3; D ambiguous. Germline lookup yields CDR1 SNHLY and CDR2 FYNNEI. This CDR3 has 12 residues. V gave up 6 bases and J gave up 1 base, with 5 bases separating them. The CDR3 loop reads CASRQRTDTQYF. DNA of the CDR3: TGTGCCAGCAGACAGCGCACAGATACGCAGTATTTT. The whole variable domain, remainder taken from reference TRBV2 and TRBJ2-3, is EPEVTQTPSHQVTQMGQEVILRCVPISNHLYFYWYRQILGQKVEFLVSFYNNEISEKSEIFDDQFSVERPDGSNFTLKIRSTKLEDSAMYFCASRQRTDTQYFGPGTRLTVL.

The genes are TRBV28 and TRBJ1-3; 8 bases align to TRBD1. Trimming at V came to 1 base and at J to 3 bases, leaving 2 bases not matched to a gene. The V gene's germline CDR1 is MDHEN and CDR2 SYDVKM. The CDR3 contains 15 residues. The CDR3 reads CASSLFRGLGNTIYF. CDR3 bases: TGTGCCAGCAGTTTATTCAGGGGGCTTGGAAACACCATATATTTT.

The chain couples TRBV2 to TRBJ2-5, with TRBD1 matching over 9 bases. The trim removed 3 bases at V and 1 base at J, leaving 3 bases unmatched. The CDR3 is made up of 15 amino acids. Germline lookup yields CDR1 SNHLY and CDR2 FYNNEI. CDR3 loop: CASSETGGTQETQYF. CDR3 sequence (DNA): TGTGCCAGCAGTGAGACAGGGGGGACCCAAGAGACCCAGTACTTC.

The chain couples TRBV19 to TRBJ1-2; 7 bases agree with TRBD1. The CDR3 spans 16 residues. Germline CDR1 LNHDA, CDR2 SQIVND (reference sequence). J lost 0 bases, V lost 2 bases, and 6 bases had no gene match. CDR3 DNA: TGTGCCAGTAGTATAACAGGGGACAGAGCTAACTATGGCTACACCTTC. Amino acids: CASSITGDRANYGYTF.

A note on this clone: The same CDR3 can be traced to other DNA sequences in this sample. The gene calls are TRBV2 and TRBJ2-3, with D possibly matching TRBD2 (6 bases). Trimming took off 6 bases at V and 6 bases at J, with 10 bases between the two ends. Germline V lookup: CDR1 SNHLY, CDR2 FYNNEI. The CDR3 extends over 12 amino acids. The CDR3 loop reads CASRDRGDTQYF. The CDR3 DNA follows: TGTGCCAGCAGAGATCGGGGGGATACGCAGTATTTT.

The chain combines TRBV6-6 with TRBJ1-6; D unclear. The V gene lost 8 bases and the J gene lost 5 bases, with 13 bases spanning the gap. Germline values: CDR1 MNHNY, CDR2 SVGAGI (reference sequence). The CDR3 loop spans 14 amino acids. CDR3 region: CASGGKWDNSPLHF. CDR3 nucleotides: TGTGCCAGCGGAGGGAAGTGGGATAATTCACCCCTCCACTTT.

The chain joins TRBV5-4 to TRBJ2-1; 9 nucleotides align to TRBD2. Unmatched junction bases numbered 12, after V lost 4 bases and J lost 10 bases. The CDR3 is 15 residues long. Germline assignment: CDR1 SGHNT and CDR2 YYREEE (reference sequence). CDR3 sequence: CASSLDGGGAKEQFF. DNA for the CDR3: TGTGCCAGCAGCCTGGACGGCGGGGGGGCAAAAGAGCAGTTCTTC.

The J gene is TRBJ2-6, the V gene TRBV7-5; the table names TRBD2, a call not compared with the DNA. TRBV7-5 is a recognized pseudogene. The CDR3 extends over 17 amino acids. The CDR3 DNA reads as TGTGCCAGAAGCTTAGTCTTCGACTTGCTAGGGGCCAACGTCCTGACTTTC. This encodes CARSLVFDLLGANVLTF.

A few counts support this clone. The chain links TRBV18 to TRBJ1-2, with a tentative D call TRBD1 (5 bases). In germline, CDR1 is KGHSH, CDR2 LQKENI. The CDR3 covers 14 residues. Trimming removed 6 bases from V and 4 bases from J, with 15 bases in between. CDR3 sequence reads: CASSPGLAPYGYTF. As DNA, the CDR3 is TGTGCCAGCTCCCCGGGGCTGGCCCCCTATGGCTACACCTTC.

V and J are TRBV5-1 and TRBJ2-3; D perhaps matches TRBD1 (5 bases). V lost 3 bases and J 0 bases, leaving 5 bases between the germline ends. The CDR3 loop spans 13 amino acids. Germline V lookup: CDR1 SGHRS, CDR2 YFSETQ. CDR3 in DNA: TGCGCCAGCAGCTCAGGGAGCACAGATACGCAGTATTTT. Protein: CASSSGSTDTQYF.

This sequence joins TRBV14 and TRBJ2-5; TRBD1 is a possible D gene (6 bases). CDR3 length: 15 amino acids. V was cut by 4 bases and J by 2 bases, with 14 bases left in between. CDR1 and CDR2 (germline): SGHDN, FVKESK. The CDR3 region is CASSRVGGTQETQYF. The CDR3 coding sequence is TGTGCCAGCAGCCGGGTAGGGGGAACGCAAGAGACCCAGTACTTC.

The rearrangement links TRBV7-8 to TRBJ2-3; the match to TRBD2 covers 8 bases. CDR1 is SGHVS, CDR2 FQNEAQ, per germline. The CDR3 runs to 17 residues. V dropped 0 bases and J dropped 2; count of bases not matched to a gene: 7. The chain's CDR3 is CASSLAGTRRDTDTQYF. The CDR3 DNA is TGTGCCAGCAGCTTAGCAGGGACTAGGAGGGACACAGATACGCAGTATTTT.

The genes are TRBV6-4 and TRBJ2-2; TRBD2 matches 9 bases. Germline CDR1 reads MRHNA; CDR2 reads SNTAGT. Trimming took 5 bases from V and 4 from J; bases not matched to a gene: 2. CDR3 length: 14 residues. The CDR3 loop is CASSKAGGTGELFF. The CDR3 DNA sequence: TGTGCCAGCAGTAAAGCGGGGGGCACCGGGGAGCTGTTTTTT.

The V gene is TRBV30, the J gene TRBJ2-5, with D possibly TRBD2 on 6 matching bases. V gave up 4 bases and J gave up 2 bases, with 11 bases separating them. CDR1 and CDR2 from the germline V gene are GTSNPN and SVGIG (reference sequence). The CDR3 contains 13 residues. CDR3: CAWMASAQETQYF. The CDR3 nucleotides read TGTGCCTGGATGGCTAGCGCTCAAGAGACCCAGTACTTC.

The chain uses TRBV7-9 and TRBJ2-1, with D uncertain. Germline V gene data show CDR1 as SEHNR and CDR2 as FQNEAQ (reference sequence). CDR3 length: 16 amino acids. Trimming left V 1 base short and J 7 bases short, with 17 bases between. For the CDR3, the DNA is TGTGCCAGCAGCTTAGTCCTCGGTCAAGGACGTAATGAGCAGTTCTTC. As protein: CASSLVLGQGRNEQFF.

This clone was detected only once. The chain uses TRBV5-5 and TRBJ1-4; D ambiguous. Between the trimmed V and J ends, which lost 0 bases and 8 bases, there was a span of 5 bases. This CDR3 is 12 amino acids long. Germline V lookup: CDR1 SGHKS, CDR2 YYEKEE (reference sequence). CDR3 loop: CASSLGGEKLFF. The CDR3 nucleotides are TGTGCCAGCAGCTTGGGAGGGGAAAAACTGTTTTTT.

The chain has TRBV28 and TRBJ1-1; D ambiguous. In germline, CDR1 is MDHEN, CDR2 SYDVKM. V lost 6 bases, J lost 10 bases, and 18 bases lay in between. The CDR3 is 13 residues long. DNA of the CDR3: TGTGCCAGCAGCCTGCGCAATGGCGAGGGAGCTTTCTTT. It yields the protein CASSLRNGEGAFF.

As for this clone: One end of the junction is discordant with germline, which a read error may explain. This chain uses TRBV2 with TRBJ2-7, with TRBD1 matching 7 bases. The CDR3 is 12 amino acids. Germline CDR1 SNHLY, CDR2 FYNNEI. The CDR3 here is CASSNRDSLTFF. DNA for the CDR3: TGTGCCAGCAGTAACAGGGACAGTCTGACTTTCTTC.

This chain uses TRBV5-1 with TRBJ2-1; 9 positions match TRBD2. CDR3 length equals 15 residues. The ends lost 1 base at V and 5 bases at J; junction bases unmatched: 4. Looked up from germline, CDR1 is SGHRS and CDR2 is YFSETQ. CDR3 bases: TGCGCCAGCAGCTTGCCCGAGCGGGGGGACAATGAGCAGTTCTTC. It translates to CASSLPERGDNEQFF.

V and J are TRBV5-6 and TRBJ2-5; D not resolved. Between the trimmed V and J ends, which lost 4 bases and 2 bases, there was a span of 18 bases. Germline lookup yields CDR1 SGHDT and CDR2 YYEEEE. This CDR3 contains 16 residues. CDR3 nucleotides: TGTGCCAGCAGCCCCCTTTCGGCCCCCTCTCAAGAGACCCAGTACTTC. Amino acid sequence: CASSPLSAPSQETQYF.

This clone has just one count. CDR3 in DNA: TGTGCCAGCAGCTTGCTCGGCAGGAACACCGGGGAGCTGTTTTTT. This encodes CASSLLGRNTGELFF. J is TRBJ2-2 and V is TRBV5-8; D is unclear. The CDR3 has 15 amino acids. Germline CDR1 is SGHTS and CDR2 is YDEGEE. Trimming took off 1 base at V and 1 base at J, with 8 bases between the two ends.

V usage is TRBV18 and J usage is TRBJ2-1; 10 nucleotides align to TRBD2. After removal of 3 bases from V and 8 bases from J, the junction contained 13 bases not matched to a gene. CDR3 length: 17 residues. CDR1 and CDR2 from the germline V gene are KGHSH and LQKENI. The DNA of the CDR3 is TGTGCCAGCTCACCCGTATTATCTAGCGGGGGTGAGGATGAGCAGTTCTTC. Translating gives CASSPVLSSGGEDEQFF.

The rearrangement joins TRBV7-9 to TRBJ2-5; 8 nucleotides line up with TRBD2. Germline-derived CDR1 and CDR2 are SEHNR and FQNEAQ (reference sequence). J gave up 2 bases and V 5 bases, and 13 bases lay outside the gene matches. This CDR3 is built from 17 residues. The CDR3 bases are TGTGCCAGCAGCCCCCAAACCGGGGGGGCGGAACAAGAGACCCAGTACTTC. Encoded protein: CASSPQTGGAEQETQYF.